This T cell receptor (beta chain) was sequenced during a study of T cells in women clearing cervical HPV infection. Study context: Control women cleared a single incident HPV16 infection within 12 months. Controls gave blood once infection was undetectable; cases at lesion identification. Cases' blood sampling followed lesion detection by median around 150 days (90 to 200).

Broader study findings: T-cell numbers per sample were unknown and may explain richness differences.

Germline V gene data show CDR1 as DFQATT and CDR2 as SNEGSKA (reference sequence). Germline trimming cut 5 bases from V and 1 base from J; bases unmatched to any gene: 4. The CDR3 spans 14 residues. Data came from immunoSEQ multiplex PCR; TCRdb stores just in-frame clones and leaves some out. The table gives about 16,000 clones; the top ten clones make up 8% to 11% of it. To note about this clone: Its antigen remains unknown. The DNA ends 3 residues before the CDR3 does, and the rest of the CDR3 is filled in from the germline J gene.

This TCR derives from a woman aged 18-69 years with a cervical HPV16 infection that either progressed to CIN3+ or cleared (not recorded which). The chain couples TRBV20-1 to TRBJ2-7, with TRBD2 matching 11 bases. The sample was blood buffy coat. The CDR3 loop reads CSASTSGGSYEQYF. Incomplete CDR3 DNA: TGCAGTGCTTCAACTAGCGGGGGTTCCTACGAG.